This T cell receptor beta chain originates from a study of blood T cell repertoires in COVID-19. As for the study in general: Acute and convalescent COVID-19 specimens originated in the United States, Italy and Spain. Sample material is recorded as cDNA or gDNA derived from T cells, B-cell-depleted T cells, or PBMCs.

During active infection, Seattle patients enrolled and were then monitored through disease. This clone was detected once. Original methodology: Cell counts per sample came from amplifying reference gene primers. The method was immunoSEQ multiplex PCR; TCRdb's version includes in-frame clones alone and lacks a portion of them. The DNA was the basis for D and trimming; V, J and clone size are from that table. The data contain 300,000 to 400,000 clones, 70% to 90% of them seen just once; the ten biggest clones take up about 2.3%. This TCR came from a woman aged 55-70 years with COVID-19, enrolled during active disease. The sequencing input was peripheral blood.

CDR3 region: CASSQVEFYGYTF. The CDR3 nucleotides read TGCGCCAGCAGCCAAGTGGAGTTCTATGGCTACACCTTC. The chain couples TRBV4-1 to TRBJ1-2; D call uncertain. V was pared by 1 base and J by 4 bases, with 7 bases between. This CDR3 is built from 13 residues. Per the germline V gene, CDR1 is MGHRA and CDR2 is YSYEKL.